This T cell receptor beta chain was recorded in a study of graft-versus-host responses after intestinal transplantation. Study overall: Every one of the recipients received anti-thymocyte globulin induction and afterwards took tacrolimus and steroids for three to four years.

Regarding this clone: Antigen: not known.

The CDR3 has 16 residues. Per germline, CDR1 LNHNV and CDR2 YYDKDF (reference sequence). Deletions cut 4 bases from V and 0 bases from J, with 13 bases between. Sequenced by immunoSEQ multiplex PCR; TCRdb stores in-frame clones only, minus some. The table lists tens of thousands of clones, 85% to 95% of them singletons. This specimen consisted of unstimulated CD8+ T cells sorted from spleen or lymph node cells, obtained before transplant. The sequence was obtained from a human donor who was the organ donor for an intestinal transplant. The chain is built from TRBV15 and TRBJ2-4; no clear D gene. The chain's CDR3 is CATSNVVKSAKNIQYF. Here the CDR3 DNA reads TGTGCCACCAGCAATGTAGTGAAGTCAGCCAAAAACATTCAGTACTTC.